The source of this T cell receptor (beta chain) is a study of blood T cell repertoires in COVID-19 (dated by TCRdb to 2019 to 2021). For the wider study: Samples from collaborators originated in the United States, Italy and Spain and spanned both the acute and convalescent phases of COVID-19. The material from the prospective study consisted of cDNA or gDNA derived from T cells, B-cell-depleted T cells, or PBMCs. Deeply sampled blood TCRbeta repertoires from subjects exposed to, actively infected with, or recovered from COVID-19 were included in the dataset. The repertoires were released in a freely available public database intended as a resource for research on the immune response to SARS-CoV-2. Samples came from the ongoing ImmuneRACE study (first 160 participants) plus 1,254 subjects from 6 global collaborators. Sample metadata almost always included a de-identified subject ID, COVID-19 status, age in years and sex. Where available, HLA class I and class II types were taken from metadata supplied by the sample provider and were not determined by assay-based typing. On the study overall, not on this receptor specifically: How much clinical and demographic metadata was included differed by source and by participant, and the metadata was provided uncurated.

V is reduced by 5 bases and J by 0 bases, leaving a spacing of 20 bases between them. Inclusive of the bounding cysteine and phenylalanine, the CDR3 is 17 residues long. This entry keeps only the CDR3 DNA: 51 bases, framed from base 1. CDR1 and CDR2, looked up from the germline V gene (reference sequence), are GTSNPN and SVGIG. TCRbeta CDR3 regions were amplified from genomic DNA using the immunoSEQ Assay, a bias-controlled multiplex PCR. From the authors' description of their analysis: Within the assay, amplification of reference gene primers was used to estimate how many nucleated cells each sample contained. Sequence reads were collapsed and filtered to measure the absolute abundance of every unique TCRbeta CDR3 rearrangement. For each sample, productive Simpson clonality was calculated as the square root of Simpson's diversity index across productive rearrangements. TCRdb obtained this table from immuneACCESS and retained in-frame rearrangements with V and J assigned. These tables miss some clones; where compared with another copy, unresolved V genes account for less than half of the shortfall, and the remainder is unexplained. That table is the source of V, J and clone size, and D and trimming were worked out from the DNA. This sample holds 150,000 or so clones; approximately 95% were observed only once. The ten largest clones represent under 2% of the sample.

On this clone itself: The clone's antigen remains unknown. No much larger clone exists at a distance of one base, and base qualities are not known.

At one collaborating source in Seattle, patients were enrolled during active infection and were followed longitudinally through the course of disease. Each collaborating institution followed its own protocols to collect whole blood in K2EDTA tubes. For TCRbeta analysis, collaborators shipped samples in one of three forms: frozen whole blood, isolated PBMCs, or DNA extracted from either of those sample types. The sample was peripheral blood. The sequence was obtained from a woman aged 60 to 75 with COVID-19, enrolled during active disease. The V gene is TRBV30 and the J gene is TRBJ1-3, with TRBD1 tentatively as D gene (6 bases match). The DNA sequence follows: TGTGCCTGGGACAGCGGGGGCCGAGAGAGCTCTGGAAACACCATATATTTT. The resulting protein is CAWDSGGRESSGNTIYF.